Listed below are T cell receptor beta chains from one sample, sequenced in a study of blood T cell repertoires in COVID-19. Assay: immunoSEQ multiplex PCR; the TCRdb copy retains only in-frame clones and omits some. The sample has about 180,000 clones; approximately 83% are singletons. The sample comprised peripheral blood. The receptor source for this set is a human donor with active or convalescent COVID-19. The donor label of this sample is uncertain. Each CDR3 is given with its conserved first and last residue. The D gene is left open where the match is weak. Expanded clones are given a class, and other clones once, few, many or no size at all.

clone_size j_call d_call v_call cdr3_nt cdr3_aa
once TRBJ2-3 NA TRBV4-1 TGCGCCAGCAGCCAATTCCTAAAGAGAGTGACAGATACGCAGTATTTT CASSQFLKRVTDTQYF
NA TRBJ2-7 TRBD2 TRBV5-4 TGTGCCAGCAGCTTTACCTATAGCGGGAGGGCTGCCTACGAGCAGTACTTC CASSFTYSGRAAYEQYF
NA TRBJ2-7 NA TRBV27 TGTGCCAGCAGTTTTGGAGGGGCCTCCTACGAGCAGTACTTC CASSFGGASYEQYF
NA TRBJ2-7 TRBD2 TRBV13 TGTGCCAGCAGCTTCTGGTCCGAGCGGGAGAGGGGAGAGCAGTACTTC CASSFWSERERGEQYF
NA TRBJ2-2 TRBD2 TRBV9 TGTGCCAGCAGCGAGGGACTAGCGACCACCGGGGAGCTGTTTTTT CASSEGLATTGELFF
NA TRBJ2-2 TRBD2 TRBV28 TGTGCCAGCAGTCGAGGGACTAGCGGGGGCCACACCGGGGAGCTGTTTTTT CASSRGTSGGHTGELFF
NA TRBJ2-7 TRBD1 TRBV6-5 TGTGCCAGCAGTTACAGAGGACAGGGGAACGAGCAGTACTTC CASSYRGQGNEQYF
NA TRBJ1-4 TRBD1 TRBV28 TGTGCCAGCAGACAGGGGGCGGTAGCTGAAAAACTGTTTTTT CASRQGAVAEKLFF
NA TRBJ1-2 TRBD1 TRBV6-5 TGTGCCAGCAGTCACAGAGACAGGGTGGGGGGCTACACCTTC CASSHRDRVGGYTF
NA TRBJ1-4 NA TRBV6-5 TGTGCCAGCAGTACCCCTGGGGGGGAAGAAAAACTGTTTTTT CASSTPGGEEKLFF
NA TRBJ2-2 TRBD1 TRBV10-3 TGTGCCATCAGCGCGACAGGGAGCGCCGGGGAGCTGTTTTTT CAISATGSAGELFF
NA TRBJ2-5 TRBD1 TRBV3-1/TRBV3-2 TGTGCCAGCAGCCGGCAGATACCCACACGAGGGACAGGCCAAGAGACCCAGTACTTC CASSRQIPTRGTGQETQYF
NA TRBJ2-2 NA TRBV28 TGTGCCAGCAGGCGGGGAACCTTAGGGGAGCTGTTTTTT CASRRGTLGELFF
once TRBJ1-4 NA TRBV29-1 TGCAGCGTTCTGGACAGCTTTAATGAAAAACTGTTTTTT CSVLDSFNEKLFF
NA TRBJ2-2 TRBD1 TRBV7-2 TGTGCCACCCGGGACAGGGGACATGGCGGGGAGCTGTTTTTT CATRDRGHGGELFF
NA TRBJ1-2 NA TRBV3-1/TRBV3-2 TGTGCCAGCAGCGATAGCTATGGCTACACCTTC CASSDSYGYTF
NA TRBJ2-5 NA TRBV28 TGTGCCAGCAGTGATAGCAGTGGAGAGACCCAGTACTTC CASSDSSGETQYF
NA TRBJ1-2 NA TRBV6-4 TGTGCCAGCAGTGTCAGGGAAGGAGTCGATGGCTACACCTTC CASSVREGVDGYTF
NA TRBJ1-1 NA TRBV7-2 TGTGCCAGCAGGAGAGGGAACACTGAAGCTTTCTTT CASRRGNTEAFF
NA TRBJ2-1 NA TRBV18 TGTGCCAGCTCACCACCCCGGGGGACGCGGGGGCTCTACAATGAGCAGTTCTTC CASSPPRGTRGLYNEQFF
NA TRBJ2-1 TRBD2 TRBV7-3 TGTGCCAGCAGTCTAGCGGGAGGTCCCGACAATGAGCAGTTCTTC CASSLAGGPDNEQFF
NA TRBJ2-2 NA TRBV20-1 TGCAGTGCTAGTCTCGCCGGGGAGCTGTTTTTT CSASLAGELFF
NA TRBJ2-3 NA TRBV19 TGTGCCAGTAATCGCGAGTTTTCTTCAGATACGCAGTATTTT CASNREFSSDTQYF
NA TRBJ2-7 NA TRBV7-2 TGTGCCAGCAGCTTATTCAGCAGGGGCCGTTCCTACGAGCAGTACTTC CASSLFSRGRSYEQYF
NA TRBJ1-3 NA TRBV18 TGTGCCAGCTCACCCACAGGGAGCCCTTCTGGAAACACCATATATTTT CASSPTGSPSGNTIYF
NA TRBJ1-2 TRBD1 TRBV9 TGTGCCAGCAGCCATACAGGGGCGGCTGGCTACACCTTC CASSHTGAAGYTF
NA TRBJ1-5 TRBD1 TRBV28 TGTGCCAGCAGACCCGGGACAGGGAGGTTTAGCAATCAGCCCCAGCATTTT CASRPGTGRFSNQPQHF
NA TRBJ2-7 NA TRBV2 TGTGCCAGCAGGAAAGGACAGAGGAGTTCTGCCGAGCAGTACTTC CASRKGQRSSAEQYF
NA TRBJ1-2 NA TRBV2 TGTGCCAGCAGTGAAGACGGGGGGTTCTATGGCTACACCTTC CASSEDGGFYGYTF
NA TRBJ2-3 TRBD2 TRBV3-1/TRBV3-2 TGTGCCAGCAGCCAGAAAGGGGCTAGCGGGGGGGGCCGCGGAGCAGATACGCAGTATTTT CASSQKGASGGGRGADTQYF
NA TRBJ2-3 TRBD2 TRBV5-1 TGCGCCAGCAGAGCGGGAGCGGAAGATACGCAGTATTTT CASRAGAEDTQYF
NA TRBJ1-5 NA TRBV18 TGTGCCAGCTCCCCTACAGGGCCGCAGCCCCAGCATTTT CASSPTGPQPQHF
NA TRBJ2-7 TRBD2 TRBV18 TGTGCCAGCTCACTAGCGGGAGGTGGTACGGCCGAGCAGTACTTC CASSLAGGGTAEQYF
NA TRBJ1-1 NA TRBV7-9 TGTGCCAGCGGCACAGGGCGGGGGACTGAAGCTTTCTTT CASGTGRGTEAFF
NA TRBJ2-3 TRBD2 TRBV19 TGTGCCAGTAGTAGGCTAGCGGGGATCACAGATACGCAGTATTTT CASSRLAGITDTQYF
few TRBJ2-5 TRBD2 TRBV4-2 TGTGCCAGCAGCCACGGGACTAGCGGGGGGGAGACCCAGTACTTC CASSHGTSGGETQYF
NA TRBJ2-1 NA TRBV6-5 TGTGCCAGCAGAGTCATGGGAGGTATTGATGAGCAGTTCTTC CASRVMGGIDEQFF
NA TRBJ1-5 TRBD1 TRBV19 TGTGCCACTTGGGGACAGGGTATGTTTCAGCCCCAGCATTTT CATWGQGMFQPQHF
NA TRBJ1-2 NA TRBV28 TGTGCCAGCCGGGACATCTATGGCTACACCTTC CASRDIYGYTF
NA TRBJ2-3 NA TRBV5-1 TGCGCCAGCAGCTTTCAGACAAGTACAGATACGCAGTATTTT CASSFQTSTDTQYF
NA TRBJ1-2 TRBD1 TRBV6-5 TGTGCCAGCACTGGGACAGGGGAGGACTATGGCTACACCTTC CASTGTGEDYGYTF
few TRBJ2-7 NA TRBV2 TGTGCCAGCGAGTTGTCTAGAGGTGTACACTACGAGCAGTACTTC CASELSRGVHYEQYF
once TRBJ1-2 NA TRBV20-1 TGCAGTGCTCTACACTATGGCTACACCTTC CSALHYGYTF
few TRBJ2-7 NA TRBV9 TGTGCCAGCAGCCAAAGTGGGGGACATGACCTTTACGAGCAGTACTTC CASSQSGGHDLYEQYF
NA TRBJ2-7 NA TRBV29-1 TGCAGCGTTGAAGGCGGGGAGGACTACGAGCAGTACTTC CSVEGGEDYEQYF
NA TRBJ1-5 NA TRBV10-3 TGTGCCATCGGACAGAGTAGCAATCAGCCCCAGCATTTT CAIGQSSNQPQHF
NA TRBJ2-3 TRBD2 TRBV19 TGTGCCAGTAGCCTCCCCAGCGGGATAAGCACAGATACGCAGTATTTT CASSLPSGISTDTQYF
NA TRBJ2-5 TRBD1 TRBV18 TGTGCCAGCTCACCACAGGGGGCGTTGGAGACCCAGTACTTC CASSPQGALETQYF
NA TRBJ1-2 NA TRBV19 TGTGCCAGTAGTAATTATAACTATGGCTACACCTTC CASSNYNYGYTF
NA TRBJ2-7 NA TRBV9 TGTGCCAGCAGCGTAGGTGGACTCTCTTACGAGCAGTACTTC CASSVGGLSYEQYF
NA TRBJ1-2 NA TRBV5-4 TGTGCCAGCAGCACGTTTACTATCAGCTTCTATGGCTACACCTTC CASSTFTISFYGYTF
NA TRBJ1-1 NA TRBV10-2 TGCGCCAGCACAAGTACAGTGAACACTGAAGCTTTCTTT CASTSTVNTEAFF
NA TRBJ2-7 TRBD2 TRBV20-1 TGCAGTGCTAGTCACAGCGGGAGGGCCAACGAGCAGTACTTC CSASHSGRANEQYF
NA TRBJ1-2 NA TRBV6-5 TGTGCCAGCAGTTACGGGCAGGGCCGGGGCTACACCTTC CASSYGQGRGYTF
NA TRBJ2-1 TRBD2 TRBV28 TGTGCCAGCGCCACCGGGGGGGACAATGAGCAGTTCTTC CASATGGDNEQFF
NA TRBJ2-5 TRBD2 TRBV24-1 TGTGCCACCAGTGAATGGGGGGGTGGGCTTGAGACCCAGTACTTC CATSEWGGGLETQYF
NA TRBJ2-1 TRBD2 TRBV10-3 TGTGCCATCACTAAGGGCGAACTAGCGGGAGGGGGTGAGCAGTTCTTC CAITKGELAGGGEQFF
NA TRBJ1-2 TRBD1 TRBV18 TGTGCCAGCTCAGCCCGGGACAGGCCCTATGGCTACACCTTC CASSARDRPYGYTF
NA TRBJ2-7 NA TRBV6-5 TGTGCCAGCAGTTTCTCTAGTATGTACGAGCAGTACTTC CASSFSSMYEQYF
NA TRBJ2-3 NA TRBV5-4 TGTGCCAGCAGCTCGGGAGGCAGGGGGCGCATAGATACGCAGTATTTT CASSSGGRGRIDTQYF